A selection of T cell receptor beta chains follows, all from one sample in a study of regulatory T cells in long-lasting Graves disease. TCRdb reanalysed the multiplex PCR reads using MiXCR and keeps one entry per CDR3 protein. The sample comprises more than 300,000 distinct CDR3 sequences, around 20% of which are singletons, and roughly 29% rests with the top ten. The sequenced sample was peripheral blood mononuclear cells (PBMCs), obtained when the disease was refractory, from a patient treated with antithyroid drugs. All receptors derive from a female donor with Graves disease. Each CDR3 is given with its conserved first and last residue. A D gene is named only where the DNA matches it firmly. Clone sizes are given selectively: once, few, many, or a class where the clone is expanded.

. | many | TRBJ1-1 | TRBV7-2 | CASSLAWGTEAFF | TGTGCCAGCAGCTTAGCGTGGGGCACTGAAGCTTTCTTT
TRBD2 | . | TRBJ2-2 | TRBV28 | CASSLSSGSPGELFF | TGTGCCAGCAGTTTATCTAGCGGGAGTCCCGGGGAGCTGTTTTTT
. | many | TRBJ1-1 | TRBV2 | CASAALLGRTEAFF | TGTGCCAGCGCCGCTCTCCTAGGGAGGACTGAAGCTTTCTTT
. | . | TRBJ1-1 | TRBV4-3 | CASSQDLWGAHTEAFF | TGCGCCAGCAGCCAAGATTTATGGGGGGCCCACACTGAAGCTTTCTTT
TRBD2 | . | TRBJ2-7 | TRBV7-9 | CASSSSPGLAVSYEQYF | TGTGCCAGCAGCTCCAGCCCCGGACTAGCGGTTTCCTACGAGCAGTACTTC
. | many | TRBJ2-7 | TRBV11-2 | CASSRTYEQYF | TGTGCCAGCAGCAGAACCTACGAGCAGTACTTC
TRBD1 | many | TRBJ1-6 | TRBV27 | CASNTIWDSSYNSPLHF | TGTGCCAGCAACACGATTTGGGACAGCTCCTATAATTCACCCCTCCACTTT
. | few | TRBJ1-1 | TRBV4-1 | CASSQDLDPLRTEAFF | TGCGCCAGCAGCCAAGATCTTGACCCCCTTAGGACTGAAGCTTTCTTT
TRBD1 | . | TRBJ1-4 | TRBV14 | CASSQQGALNEKLFF | TGTGCCAGCAGCCAGCAGGGGGCCCTTAATGAAAAACTGTTTTTT
TRBD2 | . | TRBJ2-5 | TRBV12-3/TRBV12-4 | CASSFLAGGVLSETQYF | TGTGCCAGCAGTTTTCTAGCGGGAGGTGTATTATCGGAGACCCAGTACTTC
TRBD2 | . | TRBJ2-7 | TRBV5-6 | CASSLWTSGRAASYEQYF | TGTGCCAGCAGCTTGTGGACTAGCGGGAGGGCCGCCTCCTACGAGCAGTACTTC
TRBD1 | many | TRBJ1-1 | TRBV11-2 | CASSRDRAGNTEAFF | TGTGCCAGCAGCAGGGACAGGGCGGGAAACACTGAAGCTTTCTTT
TRBD1 | . | TRBJ1-1 | TRBV7-9 | CASSLGYRDRARTEAFF | TGTGCCAGCAGCTTAGGTTACCGGGACAGGGCGAGGACTGAAGCTTTCTTT
TRBD2 | . | TRBJ2-2 | TRBV20-1 | CSATTGTSGSGGPAGELFF | TGCAGTGCTACCACCGGGACTAGCGGGAGTGGAGGTCCCGCCGGGGAGCTGTTTTTT
. | few | TRBJ1-4 | TRBV10-2 | CASRRSATNEKLFF | TGCGCCAGCAGGCGTTCAGCAACTAATGAAAAACTGTTTTTT
. | many | TRBJ1-1 | TRBV10-2 | CASIIKGENWYTEAFF | TGCGCCAGCATAATCAAGGGGGAGAATTGGTACACTGAAGCTTTCTTT
. | . | TRBJ2-7 | TRBV7-9 | CANRPTGSYEQYF | TGTGCCAACAGACCGACAGGCTCCTACGAGCAGTACTTC
. | many | TRBJ1-4 | TRBV18 | CASSPPGKATNEKLFF | TGTGCCAGCTCACCACCGGGGAAGGCAACTAATGAAAAACTGTTTTTT
. | many | TRBJ1-4 | TRBV20-1 | CSAKGEGEKLFF | TGCAGTGCAAAAGGGGAAGGTGAAAAACTGTTTTTT
. | many | TRBJ2-5 | TRBV28 | CASSDRTREEETQYF | TGTGCCAGCTCGGACCGGACGCGGGAAGAAGAGACCCAGTACTTC
. | . | TRBJ2-6 | TRBV30 | CAWSPGTTNVLTF | TGTGCCTGGAGCCCCGGGACGACCAACGTCCTGACTTTC
. | many | TRBJ1-2 | TRBV12-3/TRBV12-4 | CASSPGLSGYTF | TGTGCCAGCAGCCCTGGCCTCTCCGGCTACACCTTC
TRBD1 | . | TRBJ2-2 | TRBV10-3 | CAIRSSGQGYTGELFF | TGTGCCATCAGATCCTCGGGACAGGGGTACACCGGGGAGCTGTTTTTT
TRBD1 | few | TRBJ1-1 | TRBV19 | CASSPDRGLRTEAFF | TGTGCCAGTAGTCCGGACAGGGGGCTGAGGACTGAAGCTTTCTTT
. | many | TRBJ2-7 | TRBV11-2 | CASSQLRYEQYF | TGTGCCAGCAGCCAACTCCGGTACGAGCAGTACTTC
TRBD1 | many | TRBJ2-7 | TRBV7-3 | CASSLKGGQGYEQYF | TGTGCCAGCAGCTTAAAAGGGGGACAGGGCTACGAGCAGTACTTC
. | many | TRBJ1-2 | TRBV6-5 | CASSYSTGFGGYTF | TGTGCCAGCAGTTACTCGACAGGTTTCGGGGGCTACACCTTC
. | . | TRBJ1-1 | TRBV20-1 | CSARENRAEAFF | TGCAGTGCTAGAGAAAACAGGGCAGAAGCTTTCTTT
TRBD2 | many | TRBJ2-5 | TRBV28 | CASSLYAGGETQYF | TGTGCCAGCAGTTTATATGCGGGGGGAGAGACCCAGTACTTC
. | few | TRBJ2-2 | TRBV7-3 | CASSLNRLAKGNAGELFF | TGTGCCAGCAGCTTAAACCGGCTAGCCAAGGGTAACGCCGGGGAGCTGTTTTTT
. | few | TRBJ1-2 | TRBV19 | CASSIGTPYGYTF | TGTGCCAGTAGTATAGGGACGCCCTATGGCTACACCTTC
. | . | TRBJ2-2 | TRBV20-1 | CSARTIWTGELFF | TGCAGTGCCCGGACCATTTGGACCGGGGAGCTGTTTTTT
. | . | TRBJ1-1 | TRBV7-9 | CASSLERGQGSLWSNTEAFF | TGTGCCAGCAGCTTAGAGCGGGGGCAGGGGAGCCTTTGGAGTAATACTGAAGCTTTCTTT
. | few | TRBJ1-6 | TRBV19 | CATTSPGGTSPLHF | TGTGCCACCACAAGTCCGGGCGGGACTTCACCCCTCCACTTT
. | many | TRBJ2-7 | TRBV20-1 | CSARDSGRGYSYEQYF | TGCAGTGCTAGAGATAGCGGCAGGGGGTATTCCTACGAGCAGTACTTC
. | many | TRBJ1-2 | TRBV7-9 | CASSPALLDGNYGYTF | TGTGCCAGCAGCCCGGCACTTTTGGATGGGAACTATGGCTACACCTTC
. | . | TRBJ2-7 | TRBV7-3 | CASSPHGRSEQYF | TGTGCCAGCAGCCCTCATGGACGCTCCGAGCAGTACTTC
. | . | TRBJ1-2 | TRBV20-1 | CSRKDSNYGYTF | TGCAGTAGGAAAGACTCTAACTATGGCTACACCTTC
. | few | TRBJ1-2 | TRBV18 | CASSTPYPGPEYGYTF | TGTGCCAGCTCAACGCCCTATCCAGGACCGGAATATGGCTACACCTTC
. | many | TRBJ2-2 | TRBV28 | CASSLTTSARLLYTGELFF | TGTGCCAGCAGTTTGACGACTAGTGCGAGACTACTATACACCGGGGAGCTGTTTTTT
. | few | TRBJ2-7 | TRBV6-2/TRBV6-3 | CASSYMRSGAYEQYF | TGTGCCAGCAGTTACATGCGGTCAGGAGCCTACGAGCAGTACTTC
. | many | TRBJ1-2 | TRBV3-1 | CASSPRLGRGNYGYTF | TGTGCCAGCAGCCCCCGACTTGGTCGTGGTAACTATGGCTACACCTTC
. | . | TRBJ2-6 | TRBV12-3/TRBV12-4 | CASSLVFGSTGANVLTF | TGTGCCAGCAGTTTAGTTTTTGGATCAACTGGGGCCAACGTCCTGACTTTC
. | many | TRBJ2-5 | TRBV11-2 | CASSFGEETQYF | TGTGCCAGCAGCTTCGGAGAAGAGACCCAGTACTTC
TRBD2 | . | TRBJ2-7 | TRBV5-6 | CASSLGPRGLAASYEQYF | TGTGCCAGCAGCTTGGGCCCTCGGGGACTAGCGGCTTCCTACGAGCAGTACTTC
TRBD2 | few | TRBJ2-1 | TRBV19 | CASSIEAGVKNEQFF | TGTGCCAGTAGTATTGAAGCGGGGGTTAAAAATGAGCAGTTCTTC
TRBD2 | few | TRBJ2-1 | TRBV20-1 | CSATGQPGLARREQFF | TGCAGTGCCACCGGACAGCCGGGACTAGCCCGGCGTGAGCAGTTCTTC
. | many | TRBJ1-5 | TRBV7-8 | CASSLARWSGQPQHF | TGTGCCAGCAGCTTAGCGCGGTGGTCCGGTCAGCCCCAGCATTTT
. | . | TRBJ1-5 | TRBV4-2 | CASSQGFQVSNQPQHF | TGTGCCAGCAGCCAAGGGTTCCAGGTTAGCAATCAGCCCCAGCATTTT
TRBD1 | many | TRBJ1-2 | TRBV28 | CASSLGQGARGYTF | TGTGCCAGCAGTTTAGGGCAGGGGGCAAGGGGCTACACCTTC
TRBD2 | once | TRBJ2-1 | TRBV11-2 | CASSNIAGAYNEQFF | TGTGCCAGCAGCAATATAGCGGGAGCGTACAATGAGCAGTTCTTC
TRBD1 | . | TRBJ1-2 | TRBV6-1 | CASRTGPRGYTF | TGTGCCAGCAGGACAGGGCCTCGTGGCTACACCTTC
. | few | TRBJ1-3 | TRBV5-5 | CASSLTGPYSGNTIYF | TGTGCCAGCAGCTTGACAGGGCCGTACTCTGGAAACACCATATATTTT
. | . | TRBJ1-4 | TRBV19 | CASRAATNEKLFF | TGTGCCAGTAGGGCGGCGACTAATGAAAAACTGTTTTTT
TRBD1 | few | TRBJ2-2 | TRBV7-2 | CASSLTGGAVIGELFF | TGTGCCAGCAGCTTAACAGGGGGCGCGGTTATCGGGGAGCTGTTTTTT